The text below deals with one TCR beta chain. The target antigen is unknown. This specimen belongs to a study of T cell responses to AZD1222 COVID-19 vaccine. The method was immunoSEQ multiplex PCR; TCRdb's version includes in-frame clones alone and lacks a portion of them. The profile covers 99,000 or so clones, with over 75% appearing a single time and less than 9.5% taken by the ten largest. Germline-derived CDR1 and CDR2 are KGHSH and LQKENI. Trimming left V 4 bases short and J 1 base short, with 7 bases between. The CDR3 contains 13 residues. Notes on the study in general: Across spike, vaccine-associated CD4 TCRs were found, dominant at 160-218 and 743-854. It should be noted that donors were predominantly white British and more often female, and clonal diversity was possibly underestimated.

The rearrangement uses TRBV18 and TRBJ2-5, with a possible D match to TRBD2 (5 bases). The TCR originated in an adult in good health. Specimen: peripheral blood, collected on day 0 of AZD1222 vaccination. DNA for the CDR3: TGTGCCAGCTCACAGGAGGTCCAAGAGACCCAGTACTTC. It encodes CASSQEVQETQYF.